This TCR beta chain was sequenced in a study of cytomegalovirus exposure and HLA in healthy donors. Study results and limitations: HLA-A and HLA-B allele assignments for most subjects were reportedly predicted accurately using TCR beta sequences. When a later analysis was performed, an Asian-associated ancestry cluster reportedly had fewer N-insertions than the roughly 700-donor mean.

This clone appeared a few times. Antigen unknown. Primers: 60 Vbeta forward and 13 Jbeta reverse. TCRdb's table, derived via immunoSEQ multiplex PCR, lists solely in-frame clones and lacks some. The sample shows about 150,000 clones, less than 9.5% of them seen only once. The CDR3 sequence is 15 residues long. Deletions cut 0 bases from V and 3 bases from J, with 10 bases between. CDR1 and CDR2 from the germline V gene are SGHRS and YFSETQ. The sequenced material came from PBMCs. This chain uses TRBV5-1 with TRBJ1-5; D may be TRBD1 (5 bases). The TCR originated in a male donor in good health and CMV-seronegative. For the CDR3, the DNA is TGCGCCAGCAGCTTGGTGGGGGGGAACAATCAGCCCCAGCATTTT. Protein sequence: CASSLVGGNNQPQHF.